This paragraph reports one TCR beta chain. The CDR3 length is 13 residues. Trimming left V 4 bases short and J 8 bases short, with 12 bases between. CDR1 and CDR2 from the germline V gene are SGHRS and YFSETQ. These data originate in a study of shared T cell receptors in the human thymus. Some clones are missing from TCRdb's copy, which holds only in-frame ones; the method was immunoSEQ multiplex PCR. The sample shows 600,000 to 900,000 clones, 80% to 90% of them seen only once. These data were also filed under a second study, of human thymus T cells. As reported in that work: Thymic and blood repertoires appeared to show biased V and J gene usage.

Sequences were obtained from thymocytes. The J gene is TRBJ1-4, the V gene TRBV5-1; no reliable D call. This TCR was sampled from a girl in the first two years of life with a congenital heart defect. The CDR3 nucleotides are TGCGCCAGCAGCGTCCGGAGTGGAGAAAAACTGTTTTTT. This codes for CASSVRSGEKLFF. Combining the CDR3 with reference TRBV5-1 and TRBJ1-4 gives the whole variable domain KAGVTQTPRYLIKTRGQQVTLSCSPISGHRSVSWYQQTPGQGLQFLFEYFSETQRNKGNFPGRFSGRQFSNSRSEMNVSTLELGDSALYLCASSVRSGEKLFFGSGTQLSVL.